The 23 T cell receptor beta chains below come from one sample, sequenced in a study of T-cell memory formation after mild COVID-19. TCRdb fed the 5' RACE reads into MiXCR, producing one record per CDR3 protein. The sample has fewer than 95,000 distinct CDR3 sequences, about 13% seen once; the top ten hold about 27%. The specimen sequenced was PBMCs or a T cell subset sorted from them (not recorded which). Receptor source: an adult woman who had mild COVID-19 (a few samples of this study predate the infection). Cell type and time point are not known.

This sequence joins TRBV4-1 and TRBJ2-3; D is possibly TRBD2 (5 bases). Trimming shortened V by 3 bases and J by 3 bases, and 13 bases separated the two germline ends. The CDR3 is 15 residues long. The V gene's germline CDR1 is MGHRA and CDR2 YSYEKL. In nucleotides, the CDR3 is TGCGCCAGCAGCCACCTACTTGGCGGGACAGATACGCAGTATTTT. It codes for CASSHLLGGTDTQYF.

The CDR3 nucleotides are TGTGCCACCAGTGATCTGCCCACTCGTGGCAATGAGCAGTTCTTC. Translation: CATSDLPTRGNEQFF. The chain carries TRBV24-1 and TRBJ2-1; D call uncertain. CDR1 KGHDR and CDR2 SFDVKD come from the germline V gene. This CDR3 region has 15 residues. Trimming removed 3 bases at V and 6 bases at J, with 14 bases between.

The genes are TRBV20-1 and TRBJ2-3; D not resolved. V was shortened by 3 bases and J by 13 bases, with 20 bases between the two germline ends. The CDR3 has 13 residues. Germline CDR1 is DFQATT and CDR2 is SNEGSKA (reference sequence). The CDR3 sequence: CSARLVIQDPEYF. The CDR3 nucleotides read TGCAGTGCTAGGCTGGTTATTCAGGACCCCGAGTATTTT.

This clonotype appeared many times. The V and J genes are TRBV10-3 and TRBJ1-4; possibly TRBD1 for D (5 bases). With 7 bases removed from V and 6 bases from J, the gap between germline ends came to 12 bases. There are 13 residues in the CDR3. Looked up from germline, CDR1 is ENHRY and CDR2 is SYGVKD. Written as DNA, the CDR3 is TGTGCCATCAACGAACCGGGGGATGAAAAACTGTTTTTT. As protein: CAINEPGDEKLFF.

There are many counts of this clonotype. The chain joins TRBV7-9 to TRBJ2-1, with no clear D. Trimming shortened V by 5 bases and J by 0 bases, and 14 bases separated the two germline ends. Germline V gene lookup returns CDR1 SEHNR and CDR2 FQNEAQ (reference sequence). The CDR3 is 16 amino acids. The CDR3 nucleotides are TGTGCCAGCAGCCCCTCGGACCAGAGCTCCTACAATGAGCAGTTCTTC. This translates into CASSPSDQSSYNEQFF.

The chain is built from TRBV14 and TRBJ1-6; TRBD1 matches at 7 bases. Per the germline V gene, CDR1 is SGHDN and CDR2 is FVKESK. The CDR3 contains 16 residues. The J segment lost 0 bases and the V segment lost 1 base, leaving 0 bases of the junction unmatched. In DNA, the CDR3 is TGTGCCAGCAGCCAAGGGGACAGCTCCTATAATTCACCCCTCCACTTT. Its protein is CASSQGDSSYNSPLHF.

This clonotype was picked up a small number of times. V is TRBV6-5 and J is TRBJ2-7, with TRBD1 matching over 8 bases. This CDR3 has 14 amino acids. V trimming: 5 bases; J trimming: 4 bases; junction bases outside the gene matches: 7. Germline assignment: CDR1 MNHEY and CDR2 SVGAGI. CDR3 region: CASSPDRGYYEQYF. CDR3 bases: TGTGCCAGCAGTCCCGACAGGGGTTATTACGAGCAGTACTTC.

The J gene is TRBJ2-5, the V gene TRBV5-1; 11 bases are a match to TRBD2. Losses at the gene ends were 4 bases for V and 2 bases for J; bases not matched to a gene: 13. CDR3 length equals 18 residues. The germline V gene encodes CDR1 SGHRS and CDR2 YFSETQ. CDR3: CASSPTQLAGGRQETQYF. The CDR3 nucleotides read TGCGCCAGCAGCCCTACCCAGCTAGCGGGGGGCAGGCAAGAGACCCAGTACTTC.

This sequence joins TRBV12-3 or TRBV12-4 and TRBJ1-2; D gene uncertain. Between the trimmed V and J ends, which lost 6 bases and 3 bases, there was a span of 14 bases. The CDR3 spans 14 residues. CDR3 sequence: CASRSSGIYYGYTF. Written as DNA, the CDR3 is TGTGCCAGCAGGAGCTCCGGGATCTACTATGGCTACACCTTC.

This clonotype came up many times. V is TRBV15 and J is TRBJ2-1, with TRBD1 matching over 12 bases. The CDR3 covers 16 residues. The J segment lost 7 bases and the V segment lost 3 bases, leaving 7 bases of the junction unmatched. Germline assignment: CDR1 LNHNV and CDR2 YYDKDF (reference sequence). This CDR3 is CATSSVGTGGLNEQFF. Written as DNA, the CDR3 is TGTGCCACCAGCAGTGTCGGGACAGGGGGCCTAAATGAGCAGTTCTTC.

This clonotype was recorded many times. This rearrangement joins TRBV4-3 to TRBJ2-7; no definite D call. Trimming stripped 0 bases from V and 5 bases from J, with 8 bases between. Germline lookup yields CDR1 LGHNA and CDR2 YSLEER. The length of the CDR3 is 13 residues. CDR3 sequence: CASSQDGGDEQYF. CDR3 DNA sequence: TGCGCCAGCAGCCAAGATGGTGGGGACGAGCAGTACTTC.

The chain has TRBV12-3 or TRBV12-4 and TRBJ2-5; D is unclear. The length of the CDR3 is 15 residues. Trimming took 6 bases from V and 5 from J, leaving 19 bases between them. The CDR3 reads CASSPWEGLHETQYF. The CDR3 DNA follows: TGTGCCAGCAGCCCCTGGGAAGGGCTCCACGAGACCCAGTACTTC.

This clonotype was seen more than once but under ten times. CDR3 nucleotide sequence: TGCAGCGTTGATAAAGGGGCAGGTGCTCCCTACGAGCAGTACTTC. It codes for CSVDKGAGAPYEQYF. The chain has TRBV29-1 and TRBJ2-7; TRBD1 is a possible D gene (5 bases). The germline CDR1 and CDR2 sequences are SQVTM and ANQGSEA. CDR3 length: 15 residues. V lost 3 bases and J 2 bases, leaving 17 bases between the germline ends.

The CDR3 reads CASGQKRGWKEKLFF. DNA of the CDR3: TGTGCCAGCGGGCAAAAGAGGGGCTGGAAAGAAAAACTGTTTTTT. The chain links TRBV6-5 to TRBJ1-4; D is possibly TRBD1 (5 bases). The germline gives CDR1 MNHEY, CDR2 SVGAGI. The CDR3 is 15 amino acids. Trimming cost V 8 bases and J 8 bases, with 21 bases left between them.

This clonotype turned up a few times. The V and J genes are TRBV6-1 and TRBJ2-2; D could derive from TRBD1 or TRBD2 (5 bases each). Trimming left V 2 bases short and J 5 bases short, with 18 bases between. CDR1 MNHNS and CDR2 SASEGT come from the germline V gene. The CDR3 is 17 amino acids. The CDR3 here is CASSEPWDPLRTGELFF. The CDR3 DNA follows: TGTGCCAGCAGTGAACCCTGGGACCCTCTGAGGACCGGGGAGCTGTTTTTT.

This clonotype was counted a few times. The chain carries TRBV9 and TRBJ2-5; D is perhaps TRBD2 (6 bases). The CDR3 extends over 14 amino acids. Germline-derived CDR1 and CDR2 are SGDLS and YYNGEE. V dropped 5 bases and J dropped 2 bases, with 13 bases sitting between them. CDR3 nucleotides: TGTGCCAGCAGTCGTACCGGACTACAAGAGACCCAGTACTTC. Amino acid sequence: CASSRTGLQETQYF.

This clonotype was detected a few times. This chain connects TRBV7-9 to TRBJ2-3; the match to TRBD2 covers 7 bases. CDR1 is SEHNR, CDR2 FQNEAQ, per germline (reference sequence). V trimming: 1 base; J trimming: 5 bases; junction bases outside the gene matches: 6. This CDR3 has 15 residues. For the CDR3, the DNA is TGTGCCAGCAGCTTAGATCCGGGGAGGGAAGATACGCAGTATTTT. Residues: CASSLDPGREDTQYF.

There are a few counts of this clonotype. The genes are TRBV20-1 and TRBJ2-1; TRBD2 matches at 15 bases. Germline-derived CDR1 and CDR2 are DFQATT and SNEGSKA (reference sequence). The length of the CDR3 is 14 residues. The J segment lost 7 bases and the V segment lost 5 bases, leaving 3 bases of the junction unmatched. This CDR3 is CSAVGTSGRNEQFF. The CDR3 nucleotides are TGCAGTGCTGTAGGGACTAGCGGGAGGAATGAGCAGTTCTTC.

The chain joins TRBV7-3 to TRBJ2-2; tentatively, D is TRBD1 (5 bases). In germline, CDR1 is SGHTA, CDR2 FQGTGA. CDR3 length equals 14 residues. The germline V and J ends were trimmed by 3 bases and 2 bases, with 7 bases remaining between them. The CDR3: CASSFGHNTGELFF. For the CDR3, the DNA is TGTGCCAGCAGCTTTGGACACAACACCGGGGAGCTGTTTTTT.

In its sample, this clonotype was seen many times. This chain uses TRBV7-6 with TRBJ2-1; D remains ambiguous. V lost 1 base to trimming and J lost 6 bases, with 10 bases between them. The CDR3 covers 14 residues. CDR1 and CDR2 (germline): SGHVS, FNYEAQ. CDR3 coding DNA: TGTGCCAGCAGCTTAGAGAAAGTTCGCAATGAGCAGTTCTTC. As protein: CASSLEKVRNEQFF.

This clonotype was picked up a small number of times. The chain joins TRBV6-5 to TRBJ1-2; a weak D match, TRBD1 (5 bases). The V gene lost 0 bases and the J gene lost 4 bases, with 15 bases spanning the gap. Germline lookup yields CDR1 MNHEY and CDR2 SVGAGI. The CDR3 has 16 amino acids. The CDR3 loop is CASSYSGQTTIYGYTF. The CDR3 DNA reads TGTGCCAGCAGTTACTCTGGACAAACGACGATCTATGGCTACACCTTC.

The chain is built from TRBV7-9 and TRBJ2-1; 8 bases match TRBD2. The V gene's germline CDR1 is SEHNR and CDR2 FQNEAQ (reference sequence). There are 15 residues in the CDR3. J was trimmed by 8 bases and V by 5 bases; bases with no gene match: 11. CDR3 in DNA: TGTGCCAGCAGCCTAAGCGGGAGTGGGTCGGATGAGCAGTTCTTC. It codes for CASSLSGSGSDEQFF.

This clonotype has a handful of counts. This chain connects TRBV12-3 or TRBV12-4 to TRBJ2-3; no firm D call. This CDR3 has 13 amino acids. Trimming shortened V by 2 bases and J by 4 bases, and 7 bases separated the two germline ends. The CDR3 DNA is TGTGCCAGCAGTTTATTGTTGCCAGATACGCAGTATTTT. Residues: CASSLLLPDTQYF.